These 30 T cell receptor beta chains share one sample of origin, sequenced in a study of post-analysis software for immune sequencing data. Study-wide results and limits: Patients used roughly five TRBV segments, including TRBV5-6, TRBV5-1 and TRBV20-1, more often than controls.

For these TCRs, the target antigens are not known. Every TCR beta cDNA library bore unique molecular identifiers. TCRdb re-called the PCR reads through MiXCR, storing one row per CDR3 protein. The repertoire includes 740,000 or so distinct CDR3 sequences, around 53% of them detected once, and about 4.8% sits in the top ten. The sample consisted of blood. Receptor source: a girl between 5 and 17 years old with multiple sclerosis.

For the CDR3, the DNA is TGTGCCAGCAGCTTACGGACAGGGAGTAATCAGCCCCAGCATTTT. Protein sequence: CASSLRTGSNQPQHF. This chain links TRBV13 with TRBJ1-5; 8 positions match TRBD1. CDR3 length: 15 residues. V gave up 2 bases and J gave up 4 bases; unmatched junction bases: 4. Germline V gene data show CDR1 as PRHDT and CDR2 as FYEKMQ (reference sequence).

In this sample, this clonotype turned up a few times. The germline gene is not matched at one end of the junction; a read error may be the cause. V and J are TRBV6-1 and TRBJ2-7, with 8 bases fitting TRBD1. Germline CDR1 and CDR2: MNHNS and SASEGT. The CDR3 consists of 14 residues. CDR3: CSSRRDRQSYEQYF. The CDR3 DNA reads as TGCTCCTCTCGACGGGACAGGCAATCCTACGAGCAGTACTTC.

This clonotype was seen only a few times. The genes are TRBV6-5 and TRBJ2-5; 9 bases align to TRBD2. The germline CDR1 and CDR2 sequences are MNHEY and SVGAGI. The CDR3 is 16 amino acids. J lost 3 bases, V lost 5 bases, and 10 bases had no gene match. CDR3 residues: CASSPPRAGGEETQYF. CDR3 nucleotides: TGTGCCAGCAGTCCTCCTCGTGCGGGAGGGGAAGAGACCCAGTACTTC.

The gene calls are TRBV6-5 and TRBJ2-5, with 14 bases identical to TRBD2. V was pared by 6 bases and J by 2 bases, with 2 bases of the junction left unmatched. Germline V lookup: CDR1 MNHEY, CDR2 SVGAGI. This CDR3 contains 15 residues. CDR3 nucleotides: TGTGCCAGCAGGACTAGCGGGGGGGTGCAAGAGACCCAGTACTTC. Amino acid sequence: CASRTSGGVQETQYF.

The chain's CDR3 is CASSSGPAETQYF. The CDR3 DNA reads as TGTGCCAGCAGTTCCGGGCCTGCAGAGACCCAGTACTTC. The chain combines TRBV12-3 or TRBV12-4 with TRBJ2-5; D gene ambiguous. V was clipped by 4 bases and J by 4 bases, with 10 bases between them. The CDR3 is made up of 13 amino acids.

Only a few counts were recorded for this clonotype. The CDR3 DNA reads TGTGCCAGCAGCTCACGGACCCGACTAGCGAGCTCCTACAATGAGCAGTTCTTC. It encodes CASSSRTRLASSYNEQFF. This sequence joins TRBV6-1 and TRBJ2-1, with 8 nucleotides matching TRBD2. CDR1 MNHNS and CDR2 SASEGT come from the germline V gene. J gave up 0 bases and V 6 bases, and 13 bases lay outside the gene matches. This CDR3 has 18 amino acids.

The rearrangement links TRBV6-1 to TRBJ2-5; D is unresolved. The V and J ends lost 5 bases and 2 bases respectively, with 6 bases between them. Per germline, CDR1 MNHNS and CDR2 SASEGT. The CDR3 loop spans 12 amino acids. The CDR3 sequence: CASSQKQETQYF. The CDR3 coding sequence is TGTGCCAGCAGTCAAAAGCAAGAGACCCAGTACTTC.

As regards this clonotype: The junction shows a germline mismatch at one end, possibly a read error. V is TRBV12-3 or TRBV12-4 and J is TRBJ1-2; D remains unclear. The CDR3 totals 12 residues. The DNA of the CDR3 is TGTACCAGCAGACCCCTTAACTATGGCTACACCTTC. It encodes CTSRPLNYGYTF.

The V and J genes are TRBV7-6 and TRBJ1-4; D is perhaps TRBD1 (5 bases). Germline V gene sequence: CDR1 SGHVS, CDR2 FNYEAQ. The CDR3 extends over 14 amino acids. V was trimmed by 5 bases and J by 7 bases, leaving 14 bases between them. The CDR3 DNA follows: TGTGCCAGCAGCCCCCGAGGCGGGGGTGAAAAACTGTTTTTT. Its protein is CASSPRGGGEKLFF.

V and J are TRBV7-6 and TRBJ2-1; TRBD2 matches 9 bases. The CDR3 spans 14 residues. Trimming cost V 8 bases and J 5 bases; bases outside gene matches: 7. The V gene's germline CDR1 is SGHVS and CDR2 FNYEAQ. CDR3 sequence: CASSPLAGDNEQFF. The DNA of the CDR3 is TGTGCCAGCTCCCCTTTAGCGGGAGACAATGAGCAGTTCTTC.

The V gene is TRBV23-1, the J gene TRBJ2-3; possibly TRBD1 or TRBD2 for D (6 bases each). TRBV23-1 is labeled an ORF, and its function is uncertain. This CDR3 spans 16 amino acids. The V end was cut by 5 bases, the J end by 4 bases, with 19 bases between. CDR3 loop: CASSSGVLARPDTQYF. The CDR3 coding sequence is TGCGCCAGCAGTTCAGGGGTTCTAGCGAGGCCAGATACGCAGTATTTT.

The count of this clonotype is one. Given a much more abundant clone one base away, this may be a read error. J is TRBJ2-1 and V is TRBV12-5; possible D gene TRBD2, 6 bases. Germline assignment: CDR1 LGHNT and CDR2 FRNRAP. This CDR3 spans 15 amino acids. The CDR3 DNA is TGTGCTAGTGGTTTTGGCGGGGCCGGATTCAATGGGCAGTTCTTC. It translates to CASGFGGAGFNGQFF.

This clonotype has a handful of counts. The chain carries TRBV6-5 and TRBJ2-7; D tentatively reads TRBD1 or TRBD2 (5 bases each). The CDR3 covers 14 residues. Germline CDR1 is MNHEY and CDR2 is SVGAGI. The ends were cut back, 3 bases at V and 2 bases at J, with 11 bases in the middle. The CDR3 loop reads CASSYAGTTYEQYF. The CDR3 DNA reads as TGTGCCAGCAGTTATGCCGGGACGACCTACGAGCAGTACTTC.

The V gene is TRBV5-1, the J gene TRBJ2-3, with D tentatively TRBD2 (5 bases). This CDR3 is 17 amino acids long. CDR1 SGHRS and CDR2 YFSETQ come from the germline V gene. The V end lost 1 base, the J end lost 3 bases, and 18 bases lay between the germline ends. CDR3 region: CASSLFTPGLGTDTQYF. The CDR3 DNA follows: TGCGCCAGCAGCTTGTTTACCCCGGGGTTGGGGACAGATACGCAGTATTTT.

V usage is TRBV7-2 and J usage is TRBJ1-1, with TRBD1 matching 8 bases. CDR3 length equals 12 residues. Germline V gene sequence: CDR1 SGHTA, CDR2 FQGNSA. V gave up 5 bases and J gave up 7 bases; unmatched junction bases: 3. The CDR3, as DNA: TGTGCCAGCAGCCCCGGGACAGGTGAAGCTTTCTTT. Its protein is CASSPGTGEAFF.

This rearrangement joins TRBV29-1 to TRBJ2-1; weak D call: TRBD1 (5 bases). Germline loops: CDR1 SQVTM, CDR2 ANQGSEA. With 3 bases removed from V and 8 bases from J, the gap between germline ends came to 8 bases. CDR3 length equals 11 residues. DNA of the CDR3: TGCAGCGTTGAGAAAGGGGATGAGCAGTTCTTC. Translating gives CSVEKGDEQFF.

This clonotype was recorded only once. This sequence joins TRBV10-3 and TRBJ1-1; a possible D gene is TRBD1 (5 bases). From germline, CDR1 is ENHRY and CDR2 SYGVKD. Deletions cut 4 bases from V and 3 bases from J, with 9 bases between. There are 13 residues in the CDR3. CDR3 in DNA: TGTGCCATCAGTGGAGCAGGGTACACTGAAGCTTTCTTT. Its translation is CAISGAGYTEAFF.

The chain is built from TRBV6-2 or TRBV6-3 and TRBJ2-5; D is undetermined. With 6 bases removed from V and 3 bases from J, the gap between germline ends came to 17 bases. This CDR3 has 15 amino acids. Germline values: CDR1 MNHEY, CDR2 SVGEGT. CDR3: CASSVGDTAEETQYF. CDR3 in DNA: TGTGCCAGCAGCGTGGGCGACACAGCCGAAGAGACCCAGTACTTC.

The genes are TRBV29-1 and TRBJ1-2; perhaps TRBD1 as D (5 bases). Per the germline V gene, CDR1 is SQVTM and CDR2 is ANQGSEA. V lost 5 bases and J lost 3, with 13 bases in between. This CDR3 has 13 residues. CDR3: CSVRQREDYGYTF. CDR3 DNA: TGCAGCGTTAGACAGAGGGAGGACTATGGCTACACCTTC. The full variable domain, completed using reference TRBV29-1 and TRBJ1-2, is SAVISQKPSRDICQRGTSLTIQCQVDSQVTMMFWYRQQPGQSLTLIATANQGSEATYESGFVIDKFPISRPNLTFSTLTVSNMSPEDSSIYLCSVRQREDYGYTFGSGTRLTVV.

The chain combines TRBV10-3 with TRBJ2-3; D call uncertain. The J call may be faulty, since TRBJ1-5 better matches the DNA end. This CDR3 spans 13 amino acids. Looked up from germline, CDR1 is ENHRY and CDR2 is SYGVKD. CDR3: CAISQQGGQPQHF. In DNA, the CDR3 is TGTGCCATCAGTCAGCAAGGCGGTCAGCCCCAGCATTTT.

V gene TRBV10-3 combines with J gene TRBJ2-3, with 10 positions matching TRBD2. Germline-derived CDR1 and CDR2 are ENHRY and SYGVKD. This CDR3 is 13 amino acids long. Unmatched junction bases numbered 3, after V lost 10 bases and J lost 2 bases. The CDR3 reads CASGLAATDTQYF. The CDR3 DNA sequence: TGTGCCAGCGGACTAGCGGCCACAGATACGCAGTATTTT.

This clonotype was seen just once. The chain links TRBV7-8 to TRBJ2-1; no clear D gene. There are 17 residues in the CDR3. Trimming removed 1 base at V and 10 bases at J, with 23 bases between. CDR1 is SGHVS and CDR2 is FQNEAQ in the germline V gene. Here the CDR3 DNA reads TGTGCCAGCAGCTTAGTGTCCCGGACCTCAACCCCCTACGAGCAGTTCTTC. It encodes CASSLVSRTSTPYEQFF.

This clonotype has just one count. J is TRBJ1-6 and V is TRBV5-4; 8 bases match TRBD1. Germline lookup yields CDR1 SGHNT and CDR2 YYREEE (reference sequence). CDR3 length: 14 residues. The trim removed 0 bases at V and 11 bases at J, leaving 4 bases unmatched. The CDR3 sequence is CASSLDRGDAPLHF. CDR3 sequence (DNA): TGTGCCAGCAGCTTGGACAGGGGGGATGCACCCCTCCACTTT.

The V gene is TRBV7-8, the J gene TRBJ1-1; D is ambiguous. The germline V gene encodes CDR1 SGHVS and CDR2 FQNEAQ. CDR3 length: 14 residues. The V end lost 3 bases, the J end lost 2 bases, and 10 bases lay between the germline ends. CDR3 in DNA: TGTGCCAGCAGCTTGTTTCAGAAAAACACTGAAGCTTTCTTT. Its translation: CASSLFQKNTEAFF.

The rearrangement links TRBV3-1 to TRBJ2-7; D is tentatively TRBD1 or TRBD2 (5 bases each). Trimming removed 0 bases from V and 1 base from J, with 10 bases in between. This CDR3 spans 15 amino acids. Per germline, CDR1 LGHDT and CDR2 YNNKEL (reference sequence). This CDR3 reads CASSQDRGPSYEQYF. For the CDR3, the DNA is TGTGCCAGCAGCCAAGATCGGGGCCCGTCCTACGAGCAGTACTTC.

This clonotype was observed a few times. The chain carries TRBV6-5 and TRBJ2-7; 14 nucleotides align to TRBD2. The DNA end is a closer match to TRBJ2-5, so the J assignment may be wrong. The germline V gene has CDR1 MNHEY and CDR2 SVGAGI. The CDR3 totals 15 residues. The CDR3 reads CASSGTSGSSETQYF. The CDR3 nucleotides read TGTGCCAGCAGTGGGACTAGCGGGAGTTCTGAGACCCAGTACTTC.

This clonotype was seen a few times. The chain links TRBV20-1 to TRBJ2-5; TRBD2 matches 8 bases. Germline V CDR1 and CDR2: DFQATT, SNEGSKA (reference sequence). This CDR3 contains 13 residues. The CDR3 sequence is CRAPGLESETQYF. CDR3 coding DNA: TGCAGAGCCCCGGGACTAGAGTCAGAGACCCAGTACTTC.

The chain uses TRBV30 and TRBJ1-1; no definite D call. This CDR3 region has 12 residues. Germline V lookup: CDR1 GTSNPN, CDR2 SVGIG (reference sequence). V lost 3 bases and J 2 bases, leaving 7 bases between the germline ends. Written as DNA, the CDR3 is TGTGCCTGGAGCTCGGAAAACACTGAAGCTTTCTTT. Its translation is CAWSSENTEAFF. The full variable domain, completed using reference TRBV30 and TRBJ1-1, is SQTIHQWPATLVQPVGSPLSLECTVEGTSNPNLYWYRQAAGRGLQLLFYSVGIGQISSEVPQNLSASRPQDRQFILSSKKLLLSDSGFYLCAWSSENTEAFFGQGTRLTVV.

The chain has TRBV5-6 and TRBJ2-4, with D maybe TRBD2 (7 bases). V was pared by 4 bases and J by 6 bases, with 17 bases between. This CDR3 is built from 15 residues. Germline V gene lookup returns CDR1 SGHDT and CDR2 YYEEEE. For the CDR3, the DNA is TGTGCCAGCAGCCCTACGGGGGGCCTTACAAACATTCAGTACTTC. Its protein product is CASSPTGGLTNIQYF.

This clonotype came up a few times. V and J are TRBV19 and TRBJ2-3; D might be TRBD1 (6 bases). The CDR3 sequence is 12 residues long. Deletions cut 6 bases from V and 3 bases from J, with 7 bases between. CDR1 is LNHDA, CDR2 SQIVND, per germline (reference sequence). CDR3 region: CASRTGTDTQYF. The DNA for the CDR3 is TGTGCCAGTAGGACAGGAACAGATACGCAGTATTTT.